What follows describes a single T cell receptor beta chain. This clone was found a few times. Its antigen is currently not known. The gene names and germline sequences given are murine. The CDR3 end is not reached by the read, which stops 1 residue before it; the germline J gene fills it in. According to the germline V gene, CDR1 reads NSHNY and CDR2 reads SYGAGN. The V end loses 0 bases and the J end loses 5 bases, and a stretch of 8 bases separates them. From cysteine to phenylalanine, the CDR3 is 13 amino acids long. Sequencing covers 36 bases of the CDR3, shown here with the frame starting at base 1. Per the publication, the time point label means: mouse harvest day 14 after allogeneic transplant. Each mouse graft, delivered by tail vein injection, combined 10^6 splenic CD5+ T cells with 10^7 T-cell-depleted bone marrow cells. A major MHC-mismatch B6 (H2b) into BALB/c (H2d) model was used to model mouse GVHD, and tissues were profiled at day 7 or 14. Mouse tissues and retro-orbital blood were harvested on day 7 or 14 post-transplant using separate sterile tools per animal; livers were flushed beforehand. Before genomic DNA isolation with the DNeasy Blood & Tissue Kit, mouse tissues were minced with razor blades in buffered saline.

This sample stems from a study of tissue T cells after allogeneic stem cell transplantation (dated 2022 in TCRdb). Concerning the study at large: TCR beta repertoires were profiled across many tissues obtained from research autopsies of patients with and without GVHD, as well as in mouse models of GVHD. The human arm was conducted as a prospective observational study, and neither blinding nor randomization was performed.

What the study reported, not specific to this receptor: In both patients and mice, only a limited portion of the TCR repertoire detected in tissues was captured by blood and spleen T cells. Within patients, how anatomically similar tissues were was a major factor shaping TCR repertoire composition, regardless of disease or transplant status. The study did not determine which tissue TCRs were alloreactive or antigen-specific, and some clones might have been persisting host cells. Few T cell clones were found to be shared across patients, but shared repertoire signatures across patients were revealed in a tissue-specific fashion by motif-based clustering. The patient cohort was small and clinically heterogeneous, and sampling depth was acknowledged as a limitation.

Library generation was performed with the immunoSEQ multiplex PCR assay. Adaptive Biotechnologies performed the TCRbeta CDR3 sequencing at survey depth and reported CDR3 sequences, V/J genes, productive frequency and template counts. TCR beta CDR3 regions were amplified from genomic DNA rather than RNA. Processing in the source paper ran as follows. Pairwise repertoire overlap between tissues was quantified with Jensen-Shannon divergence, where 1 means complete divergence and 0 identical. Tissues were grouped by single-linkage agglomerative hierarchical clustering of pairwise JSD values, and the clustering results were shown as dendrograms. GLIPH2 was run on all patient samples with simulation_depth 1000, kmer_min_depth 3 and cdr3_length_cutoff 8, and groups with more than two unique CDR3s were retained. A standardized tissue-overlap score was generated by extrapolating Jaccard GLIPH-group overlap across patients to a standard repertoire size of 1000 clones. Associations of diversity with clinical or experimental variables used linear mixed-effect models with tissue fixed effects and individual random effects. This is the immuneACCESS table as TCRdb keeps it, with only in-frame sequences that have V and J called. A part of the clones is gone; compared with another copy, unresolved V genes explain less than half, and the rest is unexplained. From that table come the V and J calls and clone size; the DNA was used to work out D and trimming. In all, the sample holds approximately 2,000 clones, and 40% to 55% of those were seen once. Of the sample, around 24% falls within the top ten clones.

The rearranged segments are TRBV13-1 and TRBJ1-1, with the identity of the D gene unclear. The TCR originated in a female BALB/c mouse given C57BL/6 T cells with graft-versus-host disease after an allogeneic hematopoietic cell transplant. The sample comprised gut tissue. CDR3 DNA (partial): TGTGCCAGCAGTGATGCAGCCCAGACAGAAGTCTTC. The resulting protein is CASSDAAQTEVF. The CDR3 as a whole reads CASSDAAQTEVFF.